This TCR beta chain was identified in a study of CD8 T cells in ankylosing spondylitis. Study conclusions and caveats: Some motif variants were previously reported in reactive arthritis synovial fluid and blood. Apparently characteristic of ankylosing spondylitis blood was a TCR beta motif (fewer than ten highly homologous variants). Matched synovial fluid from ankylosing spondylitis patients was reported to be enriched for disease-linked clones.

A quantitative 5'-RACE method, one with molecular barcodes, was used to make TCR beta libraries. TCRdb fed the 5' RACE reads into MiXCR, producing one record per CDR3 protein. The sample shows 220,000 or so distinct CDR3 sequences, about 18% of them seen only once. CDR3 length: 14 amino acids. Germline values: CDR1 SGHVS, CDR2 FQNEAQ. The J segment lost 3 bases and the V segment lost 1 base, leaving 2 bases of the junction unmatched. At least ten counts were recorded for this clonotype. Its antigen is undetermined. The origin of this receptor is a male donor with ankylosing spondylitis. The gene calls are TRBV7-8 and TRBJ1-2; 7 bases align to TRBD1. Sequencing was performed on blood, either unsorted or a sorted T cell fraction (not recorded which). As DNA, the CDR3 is TGTGCCAGCAGCTTAGGGCAGGGGGACTATGGCTACACCTTC. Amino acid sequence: CASSLGQGDYGYTF.